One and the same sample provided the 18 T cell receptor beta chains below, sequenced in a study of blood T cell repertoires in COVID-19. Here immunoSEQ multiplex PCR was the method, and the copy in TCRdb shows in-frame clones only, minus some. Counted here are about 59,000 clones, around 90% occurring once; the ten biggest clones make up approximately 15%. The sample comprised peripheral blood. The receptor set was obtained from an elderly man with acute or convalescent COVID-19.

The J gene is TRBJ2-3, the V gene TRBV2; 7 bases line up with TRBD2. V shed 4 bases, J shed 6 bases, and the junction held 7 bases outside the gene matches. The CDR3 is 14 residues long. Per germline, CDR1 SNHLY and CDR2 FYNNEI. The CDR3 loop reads CASSVGGVRDTQYF. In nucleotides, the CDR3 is TGTGCCAGCAGTGTGGGAGGGGTTCGGGATACGCAGTATTTT.

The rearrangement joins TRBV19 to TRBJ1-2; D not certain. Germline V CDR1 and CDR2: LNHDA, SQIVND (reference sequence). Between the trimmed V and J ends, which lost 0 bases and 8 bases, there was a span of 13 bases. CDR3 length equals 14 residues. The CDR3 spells CASSIDATFSGYTF. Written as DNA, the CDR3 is TGTGCCAGTAGTATAGATGCGACATTTTCGGGCTACACCTTC.

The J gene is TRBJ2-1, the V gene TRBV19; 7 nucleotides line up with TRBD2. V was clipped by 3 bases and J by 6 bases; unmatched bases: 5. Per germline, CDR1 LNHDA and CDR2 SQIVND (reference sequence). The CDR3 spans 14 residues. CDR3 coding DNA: TGTGCCAGTAGTATGCTAGCGGTTAGCAATGAGCAGTTCTTC. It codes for CASSMLAVSNEQFF.

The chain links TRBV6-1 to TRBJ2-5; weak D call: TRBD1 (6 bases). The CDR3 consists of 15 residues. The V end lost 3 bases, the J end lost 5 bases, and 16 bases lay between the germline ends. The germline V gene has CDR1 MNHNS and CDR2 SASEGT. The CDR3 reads CASSEVGALGETQYF. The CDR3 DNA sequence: TGTGCCAGCAGTGAGGTGGGGGCCTTAGGGGAGACCCAGTACTTC.

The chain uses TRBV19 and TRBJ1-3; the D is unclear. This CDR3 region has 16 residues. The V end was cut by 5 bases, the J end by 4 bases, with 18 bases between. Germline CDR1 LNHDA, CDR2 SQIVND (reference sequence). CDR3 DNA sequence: TGTGCCAGTAGTTACGCTCAGCGGCTCTCAGGAAACACCATATATTTT. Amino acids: CASSYAQRLSGNTIYF.

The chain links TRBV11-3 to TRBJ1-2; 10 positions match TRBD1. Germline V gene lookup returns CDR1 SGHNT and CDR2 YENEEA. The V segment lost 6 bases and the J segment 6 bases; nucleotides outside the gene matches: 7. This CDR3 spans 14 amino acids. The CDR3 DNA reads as TGTGCCAGCAGACCCGGGACAGGGGAAGATGGCTACACCTTC. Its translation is CASRPGTGEDGYTF.

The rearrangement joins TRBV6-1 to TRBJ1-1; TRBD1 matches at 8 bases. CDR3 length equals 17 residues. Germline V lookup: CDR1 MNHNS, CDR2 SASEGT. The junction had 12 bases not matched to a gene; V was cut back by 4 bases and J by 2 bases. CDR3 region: CASSGTGFRLANTEAFF. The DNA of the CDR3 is TGTGCCAGCAGTGGGACAGGGTTTAGGCTGGCCAACACTGAAGCTTTCTTT.

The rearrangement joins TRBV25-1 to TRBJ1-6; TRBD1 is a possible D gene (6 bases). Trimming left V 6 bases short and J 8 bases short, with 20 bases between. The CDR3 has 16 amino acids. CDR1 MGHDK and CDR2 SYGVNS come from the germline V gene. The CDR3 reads CASSTLGALPHSPLHF. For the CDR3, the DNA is TGTGCCAGCAGCACGCTGGGGGCCCTTCCCCATTCACCCCTCCACTTT.

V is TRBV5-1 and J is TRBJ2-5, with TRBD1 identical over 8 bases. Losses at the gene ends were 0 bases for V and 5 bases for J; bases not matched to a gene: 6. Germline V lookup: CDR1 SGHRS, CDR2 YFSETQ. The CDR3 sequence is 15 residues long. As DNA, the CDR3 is TGCGCCAGCAGCTTGGGGCAGGGGGCGCGGGAGACCCAGTACTTC. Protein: CASSLGQGARETQYF. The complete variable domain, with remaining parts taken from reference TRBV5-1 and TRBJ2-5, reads KAGVTQTPRYLIKTRGQQVTLSCSPISGHRSVSWYQQTPGQGLQFLFEYFSETQRNKGNFPGRFSGRQFSNSRSEMNVSTLELGDSALYLCASSLGQGARETQYFGPGTRLLVL.

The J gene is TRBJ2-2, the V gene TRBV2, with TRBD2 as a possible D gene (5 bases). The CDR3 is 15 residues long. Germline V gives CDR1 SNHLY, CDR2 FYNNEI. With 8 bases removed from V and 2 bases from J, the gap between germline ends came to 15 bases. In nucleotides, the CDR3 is TGTGCCAGCGGACTCTTCAGTGGCAACACCGGGGAGCTGTTTTTT. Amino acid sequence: CASGLFSGNTGELFF.

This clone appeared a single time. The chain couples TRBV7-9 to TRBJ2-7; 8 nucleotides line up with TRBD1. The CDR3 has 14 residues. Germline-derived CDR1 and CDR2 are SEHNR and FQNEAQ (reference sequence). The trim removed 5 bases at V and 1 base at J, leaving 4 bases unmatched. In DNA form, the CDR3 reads TGTGCCAGCAGCACCGGGACAGGATCCTACGAGCAGTACTTC. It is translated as CASSTGTGSYEQYF.

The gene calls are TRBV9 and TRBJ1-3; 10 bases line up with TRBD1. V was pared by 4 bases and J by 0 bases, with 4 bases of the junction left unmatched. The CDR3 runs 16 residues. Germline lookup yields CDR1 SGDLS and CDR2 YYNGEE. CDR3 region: CASSPRTGGSGNTIYF. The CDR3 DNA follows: TGTGCCAGCAGCCCCCGGACAGGGGGCTCTGGAAACACCATATATTTT.

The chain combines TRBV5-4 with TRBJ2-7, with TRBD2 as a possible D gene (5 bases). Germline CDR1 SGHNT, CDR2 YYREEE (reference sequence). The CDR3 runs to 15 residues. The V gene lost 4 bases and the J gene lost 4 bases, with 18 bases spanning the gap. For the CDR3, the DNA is TGTGCCAGCAGCGCAGACGCCGGGAACTTATACGAGCAGTACTTC. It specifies CASSADAGNLYEQYF.

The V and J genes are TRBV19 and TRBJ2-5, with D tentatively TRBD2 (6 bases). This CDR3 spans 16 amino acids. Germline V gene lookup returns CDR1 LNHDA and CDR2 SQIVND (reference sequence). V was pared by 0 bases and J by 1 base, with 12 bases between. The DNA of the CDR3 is TGTGCCAGTAGTATAGATCCGGCGGGAAGCCAAGAGACCCAGTACTTC. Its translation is CASSIDPAGSQETQYF. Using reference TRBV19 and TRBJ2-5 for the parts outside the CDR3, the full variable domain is DGGITQSPKYLFRKEGQNVTLSCEQNLNHDAMYWYRQDPGQGLRLIYYSQIVNDFQKGDIAEGYSVSREKKESFPLTVTSAQKNPTAFYLCASSIDPAGSQETQYFGPGTRLLVL.

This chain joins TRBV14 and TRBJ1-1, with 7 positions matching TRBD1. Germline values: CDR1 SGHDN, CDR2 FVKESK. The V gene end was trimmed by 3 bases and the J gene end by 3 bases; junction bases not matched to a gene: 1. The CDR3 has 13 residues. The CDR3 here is CASSQGTDTEAFF. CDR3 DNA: TGTGCCAGCAGCCAGGGGACAGACACTGAAGCTTTCTTT.

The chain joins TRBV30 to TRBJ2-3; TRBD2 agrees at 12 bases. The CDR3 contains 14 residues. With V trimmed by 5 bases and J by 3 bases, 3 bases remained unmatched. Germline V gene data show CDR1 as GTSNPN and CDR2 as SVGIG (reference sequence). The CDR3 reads CAWDGLAGTDTQYF. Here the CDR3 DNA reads TGTGCCTGGGATGGACTAGCGGGGACAGATACGCAGTATTTT.

CDR3: CASSFGDRAPETQYF. The CDR3 region has the DNA TGTGCCAGCAGCTTCGGGGACAGGGCCCCAGAGACCCAGTACTTC. The chain combines TRBV11-2 with TRBJ2-5, with TRBD1 identical over 9 bases. The CDR3 length is 15 residues. Germline lookup yields CDR1 SGHAT and CDR2 FQNNGV. V dropped 3 bases and J dropped 4; count of bases not matched to a gene: 6.

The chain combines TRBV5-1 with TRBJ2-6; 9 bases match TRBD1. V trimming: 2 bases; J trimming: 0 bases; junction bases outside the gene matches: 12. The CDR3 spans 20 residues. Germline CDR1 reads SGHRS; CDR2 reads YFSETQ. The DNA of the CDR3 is TGCGCCAGCAGCTTTACACAACCGGGACAGGGACGCTCTGGGGCCAACGTCCTGACTTTC. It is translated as CASSFTQPGQGRSGANVLTF.